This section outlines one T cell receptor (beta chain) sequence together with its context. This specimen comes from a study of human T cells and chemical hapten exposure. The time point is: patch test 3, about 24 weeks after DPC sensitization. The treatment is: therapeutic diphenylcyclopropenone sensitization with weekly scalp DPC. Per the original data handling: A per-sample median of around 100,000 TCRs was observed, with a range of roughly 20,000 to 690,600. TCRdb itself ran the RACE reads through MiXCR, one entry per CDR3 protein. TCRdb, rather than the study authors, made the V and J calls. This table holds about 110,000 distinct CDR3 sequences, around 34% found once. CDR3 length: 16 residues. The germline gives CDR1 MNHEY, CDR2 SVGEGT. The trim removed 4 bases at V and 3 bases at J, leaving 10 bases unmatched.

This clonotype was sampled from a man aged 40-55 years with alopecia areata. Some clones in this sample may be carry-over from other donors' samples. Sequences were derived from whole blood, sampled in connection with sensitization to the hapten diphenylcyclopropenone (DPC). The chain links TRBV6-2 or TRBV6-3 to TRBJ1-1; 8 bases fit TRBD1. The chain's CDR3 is CASSWDRTRGDTEAFF. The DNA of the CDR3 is TGTGCCAGCAGTTGGGACAGGACACGAGGGGACACTGAAGCTTTCTTT.